Below are 20 T cell receptor beta chains sequenced from a single sample in a study of blood T cells in healthy people across ages. Through a sample-barcoded 5' primer and a J-beta primer mix, a second PCR was run for about 6 to 11 cycles. TCRdb used MiXCR to reprocess the 5' RACE reads, holding one entry per CDR3 protein. The sample holds about 970,000 distinct CDR3 sequences, approximately 50% seen once. Material: blood. These receptors all come from a woman aged 55-70 years in good health.

The chain recombines TRBV19 with TRBJ1-4, with 11 bases matching TRBD1. Germline values: CDR1 LNHDA, CDR2 SQIVND (reference sequence). The CDR3 runs 14 residues. The trim removed 10 bases at V and 7 bases at J, leaving 8 bases unmatched. The CDR3 loop is CATRDRGRLEKLFF. DNA for the CDR3: TGTGCCACCCGGGACAGGGGGAGGCTTGAAAAACTGTTTTTT.

The chain carries TRBV6-2 or TRBV6-3 and TRBJ2-3; D possibly corresponds to TRBD1 (5 bases). V lost 8 bases, J lost 4 bases, and 19 bases lay in between. The CDR3 consists of 15 residues. CDR1 and CDR2 (germline): MNHEY, SVGEGT. CDR3 coding DNA: TGTGCCAGCTCCAATTCCCGCAGGGTAGCAGATACGCAGTATTTT. Translation: CASSNSRRVADTQYF.

V and J are TRBV7-9 and TRBJ2-7; 10 bases map to TRBD2. After removal of 2 bases from V and 10 bases from J, the junction contained 11 bases not matched to a gene. The V gene's germline CDR1 is SEHNR and CDR2 FQNEAQ (reference sequence). The CDR3 consists of 15 residues. This CDR3 is CASSLILAGESTQYF. As DNA, the CDR3 is TGTGCCAGCAGCTTAATCCTAGCGGGAGAATCCACCCAGTACTTC.

This clonotype was detected a few times. The chain couples TRBV10-3 to TRBJ2-7; maybe TRBD1 (6 bases). The V end was cut by 9 bases, the J end by 0 bases, with 15 bases between. This CDR3 has 14 amino acids. The germline gives CDR1 ENHRY, CDR2 SYGVKD. The CDR3 region is CAIRTGTSSYEQYF. The CDR3 bases are TGTGCCATTAGAACCGGGACATCCTCCTACGAGCAGTACTTC.

There are a few counts of this clonotype. The chain links TRBV5-1 to TRBJ2-7; 15 positions match TRBD2. CDR1 is SGHRS, CDR2 YFSETQ, per germline. The V gene end was trimmed by 4 bases and the J gene end by 0 bases; junction bases not matched to a gene: 8. The CDR3 spans 18 residues. CDR3 in DNA: TGCGCCAGCAGCACCCAAGGGACTAGCGGGAGGAGCTCCTACGAGCAGTACTTC. As protein: CASSTQGTSGRSSYEQYF.

The CDR3, as DNA: TGTGCCTGGAGTAGCGGAACAGGGGCCACAGATACGCAGTATTTT. Protein product: CAWSSGTGATDTQYF. The chain combines TRBV30 with TRBJ2-3; 7 bases are shared with TRBD1. CDR1 is GTSNPN and CDR2 is SVGIG in the germline V gene (reference sequence). CDR3 length: 15 amino acids. Trimming cost V 2 bases and J 2 bases; bases outside gene matches: 7.

This chain uses TRBV7-8 with TRBJ2-7; TRBD2 agrees at 7 bases. The germline CDR1 and CDR2 sequences are SGHVS and FQNEAQ. V gave up 4 bases and J gave up 2 bases; unmatched junction bases: 11. The length of the CDR3 is 16 residues. The CDR3 DNA reads TGTGCCAGCAGCTCTGGACTGGCGGGAGTACCCTACGAGCAGTACTTC. Amino acids: CASSSGLAGVPYEQYF.

The V and J genes are TRBV10-1 and TRBJ2-5; D possibly corresponds to TRBD1 (6 bases). Germline V gene lookup returns CDR1 WNHNN and CDR2 SYGVQD (reference sequence). V shed 9 bases and J shed 4 bases, with 15 bases lying between them. The CDR3 contains 13 residues. Here the CDR3 reads CASSQGGSETQYF. CDR3 bases: TGCGCCAGTAGTCAAGGGGGTTCAGAGACCCAGTACTTC.

V usage is TRBV5-1 and J usage is TRBJ2-3, with 8 nucleotides matching TRBD2. Per germline, CDR1 SGHRS and CDR2 YFSETQ. The J segment lost 1 base and the V segment lost 7 bases, leaving 5 bases of the junction unmatched. The CDR3 loop spans 14 amino acids. This CDR3 reads CASEMTSGTDTQYF. CDR3 nucleotides: TGCGCCAGCGAGATGACTAGCGGCACAGATACGCAGTATTTT.

The V gene is TRBV2, the J gene TRBJ2-7; TRBD2 matches 12 bases. Germline V lookup: CDR1 SNHLY, CDR2 FYNNEI. V was pared by 6 bases and J by 3 bases, with 6 bases of the junction left unmatched. The CDR3 runs to 15 residues. CDR3 nucleotides: TGTGCCAGCAGCTGGGGACTAGCGGGCGACTACGAGCAGTACTTC. This codes for CASSWGLAGDYEQYF.

In its sample, this clonotype was seen a few times. The chain recombines TRBV6-5 with TRBJ2-5, with D uncertain. Germline V gene sequence: CDR1 MNHEY, CDR2 SVGAGI. V lost 0 bases to trimming and J lost 5 bases, with 7 bases between them. This CDR3 spans 13 amino acids. The chain's CDR3 is CASSYSKAETQYF. In nucleotides, the CDR3 is TGTGCCAGCAGTTACTCGAAGGCGGAGACCCAGTACTTC.

This clonotype was counted between two and nine times. V is TRBV30 and J is TRBJ2-5, with D unresolved. The J call may be incorrect, as the DNA end agrees better with TRBJ2-7. Germline CDR1 reads GTSNPN; CDR2 reads SVGIG (reference sequence). The CDR3 is made up of 12 amino acids. This CDR3 is CAWSYSFYEQYF. DNA of the CDR3: TGTGCCTGGAGCTACAGTTTTTACGAGCAGTACTTC.

This sequence joins TRBV2 and TRBJ2-7; D remains ambiguous. In germline, CDR1 is SNHLY, CDR2 FYNNEI. Trimming took off 6 bases at V and 7 bases at J, with 10 bases between the two ends. The CDR3 loop spans 11 amino acids. The chain's CDR3 is CASRVVNEQYF. CDR3 sequence (DNA): TGTGCCAGCAGGGTTGTAAATGAGCAGTACTTC.

This clonotype was observed a few times. The chain couples TRBV12-3 or TRBV12-4 to TRBJ2-1, with TRBD1 matching over 9 bases. The trim removed 6 bases at V and 8 bases at J, leaving 5 bases unmatched. This CDR3 spans 13 amino acids. This CDR3 is CASRSGQGYEQFF. Here the CDR3 DNA reads TGTGCCAGCAGGTCCGGACAGGGGTATGAGCAGTTCTTC.

This sequence joins TRBV28 and TRBJ1-2, with a weak D call TRBD1 (6 bases). Trimming took off 6 bases at V and 1 base at J, with 15 bases between the two ends. Germline CDR1 is MDHEN and CDR2 is SYDVKM. CDR3 length: 15 residues. The CDR3 region has the DNA TGTGCCAGCAGCTCACCCGGGACACATAACTATGGCTACACCTTC. Translation gives CASSSPGTHNYGYTF.

This clonotype turned up a few times. The rearrangement uses TRBV3-1 and TRBJ2-1; 12 nucleotides line up with TRBD2. The CDR3 contains 16 residues. Germline V CDR1 and CDR2: LGHDT, YNNKEL (reference sequence). Trimming at V came to 2 bases and at J to 10 bases, leaving 9 bases not matched to a gene. The CDR3, as DNA: TGTGCCAGCAGCCAAACTAGCGGGAGGACCTTCAACGAGCAGTTCTTC. It is translated as CASSQTSGRTFNEQFF.

The DNA for the CDR3 is TGCAGCGTTGAAGACGGCGGTATACGGGCGAACACTGAAGCTTTCTTT. Its protein is CSVEDGGIRANTEAFF. The rearrangement links TRBV29-1 to TRBJ1-1; no definite D call. The CDR3 length is 16 residues. Per the germline V gene, CDR1 is SQVTM and CDR2 is ANQGSEA. The ends were cut back, 0 bases at V and 1 base at J, with 15 bases in the middle.

The CDR3 loop reads CSAKRDEISTDTQYF. The CDR3 nucleotides are TGCAGTGCTAAACGGGACGAAATTAGCACAGATACGCAGTATTTT. The gene calls are TRBV20-1 and TRBJ2-3, with D tentatively TRBD1 or TRBD2 (5 bases each). CDR1 DFQATT and CDR2 SNEGSKA come from the germline V gene (reference sequence). V dropped 4 bases and J dropped 0 bases, with 14 bases sitting between them. The CDR3 is made up of 15 amino acids.

V gene TRBV18 combines with J gene TRBJ2-6; D might be TRBD2 (5 bases). The CDR3 consists of 16 residues. Deletions cut 6 bases from V and 3 bases from J, with 15 bases between. Germline assignment: CDR1 KGHSH and CDR2 LQKENI. CDR3 amino acids: CASSPLREFGANVLTF. DNA of the CDR3: TGTGCCAGCTCTCCCCTTAGGGAGTTTGGGGCCAACGTCCTGACTTTC.

The chain employs TRBV2 and TRBJ1-5; D remains ambiguous. Trimming removed 6 bases from V and 5 bases from J, with 5 bases in between. Germline values: CDR1 SNHLY, CDR2 FYNNEI. This CDR3 has 11 residues. CDR3 region: CASRADQPQHF. In nucleotides, the CDR3 is TGTGCCAGCAGGGCGGATCAGCCCCAGCATTTT.